A selection of T cell receptor beta chains follows, all from one sample in a study of T-cell reconstitution after alpha-beta-depleted transplantation in children. From the PCR reads, TCRdb called clonotypes with MiXCR, one entry per CDR3 protein. The table shows about 470,000 distinct CDR3 sequences, with 43% occurring only once. Here the sequenced sample was PBMCs, taken before TCRalphabeta/CD19-depleted stem cell transplant. All receptors derive from a girl aged 2 to 10 with aplastic anemia, due to receive a stem cell transplant. CDR3s leave out the opening cysteine and the closing phenylalanine or tryptophan. Some rows have no size entry. The others give once, few or many, or a class for an expanded clone.

V	size	J	CDR3
TRBV12-3/TRBV12-4	-	TRBJ2-2	ASSSRGSGELF
TRBV28	-	TRBJ2-7	ASSLLGVTYEQY
TRBV6-1	few	TRBJ2-7	ASAPTGSCYEQY
TRBV20-1	few	TRBJ2-3	SALGIAGGIDTQY
TRBV25-1	many	TRBJ2-3	ASKRTGRTDTQY
TRBV6-5	-	TRBJ2-1	ASSYSWESYNEQF
TRBV20-1	-	TRBJ2-7	SSTLPLGDYEQY
TRBV30	-	TRBJ2-7	AWTPNSGREQY
TRBV28	few	TRBJ2-7	ASTRDSVRYEQY
TRBV7-2	-	TRBJ2-7	ASRPGTRNYEQY
TRBV12-3/TRBV12-4	-	TRBJ2-5	ASRGLAGEVPQETQY
TRBV12-3/TRBV12-4	few	TRBJ1-1	ASSFKKGGLLFFHTEAF
TRBV20-1	many	TRBJ2-1	SAKRGLAEYNEQF
TRBV28	-	TRBJ1-1	ASSRRTGWGTEAF
TRBV7-8	-	TRBJ2-1	ASRSGESFNEQF
TRBV5-5	-	TRBJ1-1	ASSLVGDRGRGTF
TRBV5-1	-	TRBJ2-5	ASSSARELQETQY
TRBV7-9	many	TRBJ2-1	ASSLAGSGSSYNEQF
TRBV7-9	-	TRBJ2-7	ASSSAGGNWEQY
TRBV27	-	TRBJ2-3	ASSWTGHYTDTQY
TRBV2	few	TRBJ2-1	ASGLAGGPSMQF
TRBV12-3/TRBV12-4	-	TRBJ1-5	ASSFRSQPQH
TRBV20-1	many	TRBJ2-2	SASNRANTGELF
TRBV28	-	TRBJ2-6	ASRVDRGYSGANVLT
TRBV5-5	-	TRBJ2-7	ASSLSTGEAYEQY
TRBV14	-	TRBJ2-1	ASSLAGTLAKEQF
TRBV28	few	TRBJ2-3	ASINSSTDTQY
TRBV20-1	many	TRBJ2-3	SARGQGEVTDTQY
TRBV4-1	-	TRBJ2-7	ASSQVLAGDSYEQY
TRBV5-1	-	TRBJ2-6	ASSLTGIASGANVLT
TRBV5-5	-	TRBJ2-3	ASSWDRGPTDTQY
TRBV7-9	-	TRBJ2-7	ASSPDRVPYEQY
TRBV20-1	-	TRBJ1-6	SARDWGSPLH
TRBV29-1	-	TRBJ2-1	SGFRGEQF
TRBV7-2	-	TRBJ1-5	ASASPSQPQH